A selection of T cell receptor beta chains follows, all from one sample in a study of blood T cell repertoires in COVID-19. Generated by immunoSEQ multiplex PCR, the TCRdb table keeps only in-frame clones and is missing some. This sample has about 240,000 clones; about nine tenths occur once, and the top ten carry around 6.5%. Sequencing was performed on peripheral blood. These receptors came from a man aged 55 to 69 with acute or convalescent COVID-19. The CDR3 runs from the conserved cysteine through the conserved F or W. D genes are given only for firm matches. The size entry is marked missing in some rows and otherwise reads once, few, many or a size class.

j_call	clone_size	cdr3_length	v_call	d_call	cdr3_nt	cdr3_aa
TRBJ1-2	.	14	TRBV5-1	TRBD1	TGCGCCAGCAGCTTGCAGGAGACAGGGCAAGGCTACACCTTC	CASSLQETGQGYTF
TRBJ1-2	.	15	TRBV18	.	TGTGCCAGCTCACCGATGATGACAGACACCCATGGCTACACCTTC	CASSPMMTDTHGYTF
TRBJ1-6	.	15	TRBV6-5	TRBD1	TGTGCCAGCATCATAGGACAGGGGGCAAGTTCACCCCTCCACTTT	CASIIGQGASSPLHF
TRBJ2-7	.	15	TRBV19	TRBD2	TGTGCCAGTAGTATAACTAGGGGCGGGGGAAATAATGGGTACTTC	CASSITRGGGNNGYF
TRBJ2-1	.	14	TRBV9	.	TGTGCCAGCAGCTCGCGACTAGGAAGCAATGAGCAGTTCTTC	CASSSRLGSNEQFF
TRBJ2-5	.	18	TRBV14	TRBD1	TGTGCCAGCAGCCCAGGCAGGGGGAGAGCGGCCCGCCAAGAGACCCAGTACTTC	CASSPGRGRAARQETQYF
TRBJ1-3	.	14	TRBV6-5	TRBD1	TGTGCCAGCAGGGTCGACAGGGTTGGAAACACCATATATTTT	CASRVDRVGNTIYF
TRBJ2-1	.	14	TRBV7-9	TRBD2	TGTGCCAGCCAACTAGCGGGAGGCTACAATGAGCAGTTCTTC	CASQLAGGYNEQFF
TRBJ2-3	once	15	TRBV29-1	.	TGCAGCGTTGAAGAGGCAGGGATCAGCACAGATACGCAGTATTTT	CSVEEAGISTDTQYF
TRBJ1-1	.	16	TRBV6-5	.	TGTGCCAGCAGTTACTGGCAGGGAGGAGGATGGACTGAAGCTTTCTTT	CASSYWQGGGWTEAFF
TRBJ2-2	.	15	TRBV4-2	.	TGTGCCAGCAGACTAGGGGCAGGGGACACCGGGGAGCTGTTTTTT	CASRLGAGDTGELFF
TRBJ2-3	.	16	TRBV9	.	TGTGCCAGCAGCGTGGAAACAGGGTTCAGCACAGATACGCAGTATTTT	CASSVETGFSTDTQYF
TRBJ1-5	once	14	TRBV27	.	TGTGCCAGCAGTTATACAGGGAGCAATCAGCCCCAGCATTTT	CASSYTGSNQPQHF
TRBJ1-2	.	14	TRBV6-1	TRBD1	TGTGCCAGCAGTGAGGACAGGGTGGGCTATGGCTACACCTTC	CASSEDRVGYGYTF
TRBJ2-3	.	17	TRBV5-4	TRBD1	TGTGCCAGCAGCTTGGGAGGGACAGGGGTGTTCACAGATACGCAGTATTTT	CASSLGGTGVFTDTQYF
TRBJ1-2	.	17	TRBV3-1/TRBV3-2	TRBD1	TGTGCCAGCAGCCAAAATACGGGGACAGGGGGCATCTATGGCTACACCTTC	CASSQNTGTGGIYGYTF
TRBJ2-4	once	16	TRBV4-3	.	TGCGCCAGCAGTCTAGGTCTGGGGGCGGTGGGGAACATTCAGTACTTC	CASSLGLGAVGNIQYF
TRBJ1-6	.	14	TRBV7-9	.	TGTGCCAGCAGCCGCCGCCCGGAGGATTCACCCCTCCACTTT	CASSRRPEDSPLHF
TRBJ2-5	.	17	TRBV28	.	TGTGCCAGCAGTTTAGATGGAACACTAGGTCGAGGGGAGACCCAGTACTTC	CASSLDGTLGRGETQYF
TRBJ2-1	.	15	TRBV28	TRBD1	TGTGCCAGCATTACCCCCCGGACAGGGGTCAATGAGCAGTTCTTC	CASITPRTGVNEQFF
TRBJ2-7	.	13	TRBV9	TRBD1	TGTGCCAGCAGCGGGGACAGGGAGGGCGAGCAGTACTTC	CASSGDREGEQYF
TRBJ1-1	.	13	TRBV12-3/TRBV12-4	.	TGTGCCTCCAAAAAGAGCCCGAACACTGAAGCTTTCTTT	CASKKSPNTEAFF
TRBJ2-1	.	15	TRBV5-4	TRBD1	TGTGCCAGCAGCTTGAAGGGACAGGGGGACAATGAGCAGTTCTTC	CASSLKGQGDNEQFF
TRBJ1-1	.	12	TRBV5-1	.	TGCGCCAGCAGCTTAAACGGAGATGAAGCTTTCTTT	CASSLNGDEAFF
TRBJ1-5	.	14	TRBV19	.	TGTGCCAGTAAACCGCCTCGCGTGGATCAGCCCCAGCATTTT	CASKPPRVDQPQHF
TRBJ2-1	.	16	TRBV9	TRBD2	TGTGCCAGCAGCGTAGGGGCTAGCGGCTCCTACAATGAGCAGTTCTTC	CASSVGASGSYNEQFF
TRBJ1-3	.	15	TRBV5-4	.	TGTGCCAGCAGCTTGGACCCAGGGGTTGGAAACACCATATATTTT	CASSLDPGVGNTIYF
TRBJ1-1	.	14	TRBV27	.	TGTGCCAGCAGATCACCAGGGTGGGGCACTGAAGCTTTCTTT	CASRSPGWGTEAFF
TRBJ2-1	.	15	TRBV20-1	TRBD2	TGCAGTGCTAGTTATAGGACTAGCGGGAACAATGAGCAGTTCTTC	CSASYRTSGNNEQFF
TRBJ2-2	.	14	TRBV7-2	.	TGTGCCAGCAGCTCGACTACGAACACCGGGGAGCTGTTTTTT	CASSSTTNTGELFF
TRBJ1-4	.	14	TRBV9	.	TGTGCCAGCAGCCGCAGTGCAACTAATGAAAAACTGTTTTTT	CASSRSATNEKLFF
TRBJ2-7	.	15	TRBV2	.	TGTGCCAGCAGTGTATTGAACGGGGGGCAAGGCGAGCAGTACTTC	CASSVLNGGQGEQYF
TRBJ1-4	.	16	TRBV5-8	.	TGTGCCAGCAGCCTAAAAGTGACGGGTGGTAATGAAAAACTGTTTTTT	CASSLKVTGGNEKLFF
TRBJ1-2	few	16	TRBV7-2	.	TGTGCCAGCACGGATCCTGGGGCCCCGGTTAACTATGGCTACACCTTC	CASTDPGAPVNYGYTF
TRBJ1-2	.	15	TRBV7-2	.	TGTGCCAGCAGCTTAGGTTTGAGGGGCGCGGGAGGCTACACCTTC	CASSLGLRGAGGYTF
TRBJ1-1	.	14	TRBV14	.	TGTGCCAGCAGCCAAGCTAGGACATACACTGAAGCTTTCTTT	CASSQARTYTEAFF
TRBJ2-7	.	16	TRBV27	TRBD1	TGTGCCAGCAGTTTAGCTAACGGACAGGGGGCGAGGGAGCAGTACTTC	CASSLANGQGAREQYF
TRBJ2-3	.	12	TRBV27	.	TGTGCCAGCAGTTTCCCCGGAGATACGCAGTATTTT	CASSFPGDTQYF
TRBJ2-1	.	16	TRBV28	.	TGTGCCAGCAGTTTTACCGGGACACGCTCCTACAATGAGCAGTTCTTC	CASSFTGTRSYNEQFF
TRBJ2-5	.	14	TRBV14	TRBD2	TGTGCCAGCAGTTTACTAGCGGTAGGAGAGACCCAGTACTTC	CASSLLAVGETQYF
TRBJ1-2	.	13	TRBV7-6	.	TGTGCCAGCAGCTTAAGTCGGGACTATGGCTACACCTTC	CASSLSRDYGYTF
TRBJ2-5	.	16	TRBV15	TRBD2	TGTGCCACCAGCAGAGGGACTAGCGGGGGTCAAGAGACCCAGTACTTC	CATSRGTSGGQETQYF
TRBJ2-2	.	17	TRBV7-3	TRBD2	TGTGCCAGCAGCCCCCGGTCGGGGGGAGAGAACACCGGGGAGCTGTTTTTT	CASSPRSGGENTGELFF
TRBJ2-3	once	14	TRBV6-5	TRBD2	TGTGCCAGCATAAGCGGGGATAGCACAGATACGCAGTATTTT	CASISGDSTDTQYF
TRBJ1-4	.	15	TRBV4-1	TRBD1	TGCGCCAGCAGCCAAGAAGACAGGGGGCGAGGCAAACTGTTTTTT	CASSQEDRGRGKLFF
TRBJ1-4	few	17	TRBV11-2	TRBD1	TGTGCCAGCAGCCGGACAGGGGGCCGGGTAACTAATGAAAAACTGTTTTTT	CASSRTGGRVTNEKLFF
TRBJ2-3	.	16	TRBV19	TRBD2	TGTGCCAGTAGACCCCGGTCTAGCGGCTGGCCTGATACGCAGTATTTT	CASRPRSSGWPDTQYF
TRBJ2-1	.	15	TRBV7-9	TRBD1	TGTGCCAGTTCGTACTCCGGGACAGGGGAGCATGAGCAGTTCTTC	CASSYSGTGEHEQFF
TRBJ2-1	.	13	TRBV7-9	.	TGTGCCAGCAGCTTCTTACAGTACAATGAGCAGTTCTTC	CASSFLQYNEQFF
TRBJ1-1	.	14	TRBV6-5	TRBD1	TGTGCCAGCAGTTACGACAGGGAAGTCACTGAAGCTTTCTTT	CASSYDREVTEAFF
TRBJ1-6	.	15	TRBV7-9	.	TGTGCCAGCAGCTTAGCGGGGCAGGGCGGCTCACCCCTCCACTTT	CASSLAGQGGSPLHF